This entry lists 20 T cell receptor beta chains sequenced from one sample in a study of control samples from healthy donors and cancer patients. Produced via immunoSEQ multiplex PCR; TCRdb's table is partial and in-frame only. This table holds 70,000 to 95,000 clones, roughly nine tenths found once. The sample was blood. The receptors originated from a woman in her twenties or thirties in good health.

The rearrangement uses TRBV5-1 and TRBJ1-2; D remains ambiguous. Germline V gene data show CDR1 as SGHRS and CDR2 as YFSETQ. This CDR3 comprises 14 residues. V lost 5 bases to trimming and J lost 1 base, with 12 bases between them. The CDR3 DNA reads TGCGCCAGCAGATCGAACCCAGATAACTATGGCTACACCTTC. This translates into CASRSNPDNYGYTF.

The rearrangement uses TRBV2 and TRBJ2-1, with 10 bases aligning to TRBD2. Trimming took 7 bases from V and 5 from J; bases not matched to a gene: 20. The CDR3 loop spans 19 amino acids. Germline V gene lookup returns CDR1 SNHLY and CDR2 FYNNEI. The CDR3 protein is CASNSARRASGSLNNEQFF. CDR3 sequence (DNA): TGTGCCAGCAACTCTGCGAGGCGGGCTAGCGGGAGCCTCAACAATGAGCAGTTCTTC.

The CDR3 loop is CAISESAGGSSNQPQHF. CDR3 coding DNA: TGTGCCATCAGTGAGTCCGCAGGGGGAAGTAGCAATCAGCCCCAGCATTTT. The V gene is TRBV10-3, the J gene TRBJ1-5; 7 positions match TRBD1. V was pared by 0 bases and J by 0 bases, with 5 bases of the junction left unmatched. The germline CDR1 and CDR2 sequences are ENHRY and SYGVKD. CDR3 length: 17 residues.

The chain couples TRBV5-1 to TRBJ2-1; TRBD2 matches at 14 bases. There are 18 residues in the CDR3. The junction had 5 bases not matched to a gene; V was cut back by 0 bases and J by 3 bases. Germline V gives CDR1 SGHRS, CDR2 YFSETQ. CDR3 amino acids: CASSLGGTSGSYYNEQFF. For the CDR3, the DNA is TGCGCCAGCAGCTTGGGAGGGACTAGCGGGAGCTACTACAATGAGCAGTTCTTC.

This chain connects TRBV3-1 (or the pseudogene TRBV3-2) to TRBJ1-6; the match to TRBD1 covers 7 bases. The germline V gene encodes CDR1 LGHDT and CDR2 YNNKEL (reference sequence). The CDR3 has 15 amino acids. Losses at the gene ends were 1 base for V and 9 bases for J; bases not matched to a gene: 6. The DNA of the CDR3 is TGTGCCAGCAGCCAAGGTCCGAGGGGGCTTTCACCCCTCCACTTT. Protein product: CASSQGPRGLSPLHF.

For the CDR3, the DNA is TGCAGCGTTTCGGAGAGGTCGGGACAAAACACCGGGGAGCTGTTTTTT. It yields the protein CSVSERSGQNTGELFF. The chain couples TRBV29-1 to TRBJ2-2; a weak D match, TRBD1 (6 bases). V was shortened by 5 bases and J by 2 bases, with 18 bases between the two germline ends. The CDR3 is made up of 16 amino acids. From germline, CDR1 is SQVTM and CDR2 ANQGSEA.

The chain combines TRBV4-1 with TRBJ2-5, with 7 bases lining up with TRBD1. After removal of 5 bases from V and 3 bases from J, the junction contained 6 bases not matched to a gene. From germline, CDR1 is MGHRA and CDR2 YSYEKL. The CDR3 covers 14 residues. This chain's CDR3 is CASSNGTEKETQYF. CDR3 sequence (DNA): TGCGCCAGCAGCAACGGGACAGAGAAAGAGACCCAGTACTTC.

The genes are TRBV2 and TRBJ2-2, with 8 bases that match TRBD1. This CDR3 has 14 amino acids. V gave up 6 bases and J gave up 3 bases; unmatched junction bases: 3. The germline V gene encodes CDR1 SNHLY and CDR2 FYNNEI. CDR3 amino acids: CASSLGQDTGELFF. The CDR3 DNA follows: TGTGCCAGCAGCCTGGGACAGGACACCGGGGAGCTGTTTTTT.

This chain uses TRBV30 with TRBJ1-2; D might be TRBD1 (5 bases). The V gene lost 3 bases and the J gene lost 8 bases, with 16 bases spanning the gap. This CDR3 region has 13 residues. Germline loops: CDR1 GTSNPN, CDR2 SVGIG (reference sequence). CDR3 loop: CAWSAGGVLGYTF. The CDR3 DNA is TGTGCCTGGAGCGCGGGGGGGGTATTAGGCTACACCTTC.

The chain is built from TRBV11-2 and TRBJ1-2, with TRBD1 matching 9 bases. The CDR3 spans 14 residues. Trimming removed 5 bases from V and 5 bases from J; junction bases left unmatched: 6. Germline V CDR1 and CDR2: SGHAT, FQNNGV. This CDR3 reads CASSLWTGEYGYTF. Written as DNA, the CDR3 is TGTGCCAGCAGCCTCTGGACAGGGGAATATGGCTACACCTTC.

The chain employs TRBV14 and TRBJ2-6; the D is unclear. Germline loops: CDR1 SGHDN, CDR2 FVKESK. V was cut by 8 bases and J by 1 base, with 6 bases left in between. The CDR3 has 13 residues. Written as DNA, the CDR3 is TGTGCCAGCGGGCTTTCTGGGGCCAACGTCCTGACTTTC. Its protein is CASGLSGANVLTF.

The chain recombines TRBV27 with TRBJ2-7; tentative D call: TRBD2 (5 bases). V was trimmed by 8 bases and J by 2 bases, leaving 16 bases between them. The germline V gene has CDR1 MNHEY and CDR2 SMNVEV (reference sequence). The length of the CDR3 is 14 residues. CDR3 residues: CASRSGGSAYEQYF. In nucleotides, the CDR3 is TGTGCCAGCCGGAGCGGCGGGTCAGCCTACGAGCAGTACTTC.

The chain carries TRBV5-1 and TRBJ1-4, with TRBD1 matching over 8 bases. J was trimmed by 11 bases and V by 2 bases; bases with no gene match: 11. The CDR3 contains 15 residues. CDR1 and CDR2 from the germline V gene are SGHRS and YFSETQ. The CDR3 spells CASSFSGQGEGKLFF. The CDR3 DNA follows: TGCGCCAGCAGCTTTTCTGGACAGGGAGAGGGGAAACTGTTTTTT.

This rearrangement joins TRBV19 to TRBJ1-5, with D unclear. Germline V gene data show CDR1 as LNHDA and CDR2 as SQIVND (reference sequence). Trimming shortened V by 3 bases and J by 8 bases, and 8 bases separated the two germline ends. This CDR3 is 12 amino acids long. CDR3 in amino acids: CASSMPAEPQHF. Written as DNA, the CDR3 is TGTGCCAGTAGTATGCCAGCGGAGCCCCAGCATTTT.

The chain has TRBV18 and TRBJ1-4; D uncertain. The V and J ends lost 2 bases and 4 bases respectively, with 11 bases between them. CDR1 is KGHSH, CDR2 LQKENI, per germline. This CDR3 has 15 amino acids. The chain's CDR3 is CASSPSASLNEKLFF. CDR3 coding DNA: TGTGCCAGCTCACCATCGGCGTCACTTAATGAAAAACTGTTTTTT.

The V and J genes are TRBV27 and TRBJ2-7; tentative D call: TRBD1 (5 bases). CDR1 MNHEY and CDR2 SMNVEV come from the germline V gene (reference sequence). V was pared by 5 bases and J by 1 base, with 12 bases between. The CDR3 covers 14 residues. CDR3 amino acids: CASSPSQVSYEQYF. The CDR3 DNA reads TGTGCCAGCAGTCCCTCACAGGTATCCTACGAGCAGTACTTC.

V is TRBV18 and J is TRBJ2-4; TRBD1 agrees at 10 bases. CDR1 and CDR2 (germline): KGHSH, LQKENI. The CDR3 length is 18 residues. V trimming: 5 bases; J trimming: 8 bases; junction bases outside the gene matches: 18. Written as DNA, the CDR3 is TGTGCCAGCTCAAAAACTAGCCCGGGACAGGGGTTCAGCGACATTCAGTACTTC. Translating it yields CASSKTSPGQGFSDIQYF.

The chain joins TRBV27 to TRBJ1-6, with 8 bases identical to TRBD1. The trim removed 5 bases at V and 7 bases at J, leaving 7 bases unmatched. The CDR3 extends over 15 amino acids. Germline assignment: CDR1 MNHEY and CDR2 SMNVEV (reference sequence). The CDR3 DNA follows: TGTGCCAGCAGTCCCCGGACAGGGAACAATTCACCCCTCCACTTT. It yields the protein CASSPRTGNNSPLHF.

CDR3 loop: CASSFVGGYGYTF. The CDR3 region has the DNA TGTGCCAGCAGTTTCGTTGGCGGCTATGGCTACACCTTC. The chain employs TRBV12-3 or TRBV12-4 and TRBJ1-2; D unresolved. The V end lost 3 bases, the J end lost 4 bases, and 9 bases lay between the germline ends. The CDR3 is 13 residues long.

The rearrangement uses TRBV7-2 and TRBJ1-2; TRBD1 is a possible D gene (5 bases). Germline V lookup: CDR1 SGHTA, CDR2 FQGNSA. This CDR3 region has 14 residues. Trimming left V 2 bases short and J 2 bases short, with 9 bases between. In DNA form, the CDR3 reads TGTGCCAGCAGCTTACAGGGAGGCAACTATGGCTACACCTTC. This encodes CASSLQGGNYGYTF.